The clone carrying this T cell receptor beta chain has more than one count but fewer than ten. Its cognate antigen is unknown. V was shortened by 6 bases and J by 8 bases, with 17 bases between the two germline ends. The germline CDR1 and CDR2 sequences are MNHNS and SASEGT. The CDR3 has 14 residues. The sample is drawn from a study of T cells in Graves' hyperthyroidism and ophthalmopathy. Study-wide results and limits: Blood also contained most expanded thyroid clonotypes above 0.001.

The investigators amplified TCR beta CDR3 regions from RNA transcripts. First-round RT-PCR with HTBI primers amplified the TCR CDR3 region. MiXCR was run by TCRdb on the multiplex PCR reads, yielding one entry per CDR3 protein. In the table there are around 300,000 distinct CDR3 sequences, approximately 15% of which are singletons. This clonotype originated in a woman aged 25 to 39 with Graves' hyperthyroidism. The gene calls are TRBV6-1 and TRBJ2-4; a possible D gene is TRBD1 (6 bases). The specimen sequenced was blood. CDR3 sequence: CASSRLTGTDIQYF. The CDR3, as DNA: TGTGCCAGCAGCCGATTGACAGGAACGGACATTCAGTACTTC.